Below are 30 T cell receptor beta chains sequenced from a single sample in a study of T cells in Graves' hyperthyroidism and ophthalmopathy. From RNA transcripts, TCR beta CDR3 regions were amplified. TCR CDR3 regions were first amplified by RT-PCR with HTBI primers. TCRdb processed the multiplex PCR reads anew with MiXCR; each CDR3 protein has one entry. The repertoire has around 370,000 distinct CDR3 sequences, 18% of them found once; the top ten carry around two fifths. The specimen was blood. These receptors were obtained from a man younger than 35 with Graves' ophthalmopathy.

In its sample, this clonotype was seen a few times. The V gene is TRBV19, the J gene TRBJ2-3, with TRBD1 matching 8 bases. This CDR3 is 16 amino acids long. Germline values: CDR1 LNHDA, CDR2 SQIVND (reference sequence). Trimming cost V 4 bases and J 2 bases; bases outside gene matches: 8. Here the CDR3 DNA reads TGTGCCAGTAGTACCCCCAGGGGGCCTTACACAGATACGCAGTATTTT. The encoded protein is CASSTPRGPYTDTQYF. The full variable domain, rest sourced from reference TRBV19 and TRBJ2-3, is DGGITQSPKYLFRKEGQNVTLSCEQNLNHDAMYWYRQDPGQGLRLIYYSQIVNDFQKGDIAEGYSVSREKKESFPLTVTSAQKNPTAFYLCASSTPRGPYTDTQYFGPGTRLTVL.

The V gene is TRBV29-1, the J gene TRBJ2-5; 14 nucleotides align to TRBD2. V was clipped by 6 bases and J by 1 base; unmatched bases: 10. This CDR3 region has 17 residues. Germline V CDR1 and CDR2: SQVTM, ANQGSEA. CDR3 sequence: CSVPIGGLAGAQETQYF. The CDR3 region has the DNA TGCAGCGTCCCTATAGGGGGACTAGCGGGGGCCCAAGAGACCCAGTACTTC.

This rearrangement joins TRBV12-3 or TRBV12-4 to TRBJ1-2; D gene ambiguous. CDR3 length: 15 amino acids. V was pared by 2 bases and J by 1 base, with 11 bases between. CDR3 protein: CASSLRSGFNYGYTF. The CDR3, as DNA: TGTGCCAGCAGTTTACGATCGGGGTTTAACTATGGCTACACCTTC.

This clonotype was counted many times. The chain is built from TRBV6-1 and TRBJ2-7; weak D call: TRBD1 (6 bases). V lost 6 bases, J lost 3 bases, and 18 bases lay in between. The length of the CDR3 is 15 residues. CDR1 MNHNS and CDR2 SASEGT come from the germline V gene. The CDR3 here is CASRKLDRPNYEQYF. CDR3 coding DNA: TGTGCCAGCAGAAAACTAGACAGGCCGAACTACGAGCAGTACTTC.

In its sample, this clonotype was seen many times. The genes are TRBV19 and TRBJ2-5; 8 bases line up with TRBD2. The junction had 9 bases not matched to a gene; V was cut back by 5 bases and J by 4 bases. This CDR3 spans 15 amino acids. Germline lookup yields CDR1 LNHDA and CDR2 SQIVND (reference sequence). CDR3 sequence (DNA): TGTGCCAGTAGTCCCAGCGGGGGACTTGGAGAGACCCAGTACTTC. Its translation is CASSPSGGLGETQYF.

The chain carries TRBV13 and TRBJ1-2; 7 nucleotides match TRBD1. This CDR3 is built from 15 residues. Germline V lookup: CDR1 PRHDT, CDR2 FYEKMQ (reference sequence). J was trimmed by 3 bases and V by 5 bases; bases with no gene match: 9. The CDR3 DNA is TGTGCCAGCAGCCGGGCGAACAGGGGAGACTATGGCTACACCTTC. Its protein is CASSRANRGDYGYTF. Full variable domain (remainder filled in from reference TRBV13 and TRBJ1-2): AAGVIQSPRHLIKEKRETATLKCYPIPRHDTVYWYQQGPGQDPQFLISFYEKMQSDKGSIPDRFSAQQFSDYHSELNMSSLELGDSALYFCASSRANRGDYGYTFGSGTRLTVV.

This clonotype was detected ten times or more. The junction departs from the called germline gene at one end, perhaps through a read error. In DNA, the CDR3 is TGTGCCAGCAGCTTAGAGGGCCGGTACGAGCAGTACTTC. Its protein product is CASSLEGRYEQYF. V and J are TRBV5-1 and TRBJ2-7; D may be TRBD2 (5 bases). CDR1 is SGHRS, CDR2 YFSETQ, per germline. The CDR3 is made up of 13 amino acids.

This chain connects TRBV13 to TRBJ2-5, with 11 bases matching TRBD1. CDR1 PRHDT and CDR2 FYEKMQ come from the germline V gene (reference sequence). CDR3 size: 15 residues. Trimming removed 3 bases from V and 7 bases from J; junction bases left unmatched: 7. As DNA, the CDR3 is TGTGCCAGCAGCTTCGGGACAGGGGGGTTCGGGACCCAGTACTTC. Translating it yields CASSFGTGGFGTQYF.

This chain joins TRBV4-1 and TRBJ2-7, with D maybe TRBD1 (6 bases). Germline values: CDR1 MGHRA, CDR2 YSYEKL. Trimming cost V 0 bases and J 3 bases, with 9 bases left between them. The length of the CDR3 is 14 residues. The CDR3 here is CASSQDRTDYEQYF. CDR3 DNA sequence: TGCGCCAGCAGCCAAGATAGGACAGACTACGAGCAGTACTTC.

The chain is built from TRBV7-9 and TRBJ2-1; TRBD1 matches 7 bases. The CDR3 has 16 amino acids. V lost 6 bases to trimming and J lost 2 bases; unmatched junction nucleotides: 10. CDR1 SEHNR and CDR2 FQNEAQ come from the germline V gene (reference sequence). As DNA, the CDR3 is TGTGCCAGCAGTAACAGCGCACAGGGGACCTACAATGAGCAGTTCTTC. Translating gives CASSNSAQGTYNEQFF.

The chain joins TRBV12-3 or TRBV12-4 to TRBJ1-2; 10 bases line up with TRBD1. V dropped 5 bases and J dropped 7; count of bases not matched to a gene: 7. The CDR3 sequence is 14 residues long. CDR3 sequence: CASSPGQGLVGYTF. CDR3 DNA sequence: TGTGCCAGCAGTCCGGGACAGGGGTTGGTTGGCTACACCTTC.

This clonotype has at least ten counts. The chain combines TRBV5-5 with TRBJ2-5, with D tentatively TRBD1 (5 bases). This CDR3 is built from 15 residues. V lost 2 bases to trimming and J lost 8 bases, with 19 bases between them. CDR1 is SGHKS, CDR2 YYEKEE, per germline (reference sequence). The CDR3 DNA reads TGTGCCAGCAGCTTTGGTTCCAGGGATCAAGGTACCCAGTACTTC. Translated: CASSFGSRDQGTQYF.

The chain is built from TRBV10-3 and TRBJ2-7, with D possibly TRBD2 on 5 matching bases. With 6 bases removed from V and 6 bases from J, the gap between germline ends came to 9 bases. Germline CDR1 ENHRY, CDR2 SYGVKD. This CDR3 has 11 amino acids. In DNA form, the CDR3 reads TGTGCCATCAGAGCGGAAGGCGAGCAGTACTTC. Translation gives CAIRAEGEQYF.

This clonotype was observed a few times. This sequence joins TRBV27 and TRBJ2-7; maybe TRBD1 (5 bases). The length of the CDR3 is 14 residues. V shed 7 bases and J shed 1 base, with 14 bases lying between them. Per germline, CDR1 MNHEY and CDR2 SMNVEV (reference sequence). The CDR3 spells CASTSRPGSYEQYF. The DNA for the CDR3 is TGTGCCAGCACCTCTAGGCCAGGGTCCTACGAGCAGTACTTC.

This clonotype came up many times. The rearrangement uses TRBV3-1 and TRBJ1-5; D not certain. Germline values: CDR1 LGHDT, CDR2 YNNKEL (reference sequence). There are 12 residues in the CDR3. V dropped 1 base and J dropped 7 bases, with 5 bases sitting between them. The CDR3 here is CASSQGVQPQHF. In DNA, the CDR3 is TGTGCCAGCAGCCAAGGGGTCCAGCCCCAGCATTTT.

This clonotype was seen at least ten times. The chain recombines TRBV12-3 or TRBV12-4 with TRBJ2-7; D possibly corresponds to TRBD2 (6 bases). The CDR3 covers 14 residues. The V end lost 6 bases, the J end lost 2 bases, and 14 bases lay between the germline ends. CDR3 loop: CASSPTWGAYEQYF. CDR3 nucleotides: TGTGCCAGCAGCCCCACGTGGGGGGCCTACGAGCAGTACTTC.

This clonotype came up many times. V is TRBV5-1 and J is TRBJ2-1; 7 bases align to TRBD2. The J segment lost 4 bases and the V segment lost 0 bases, leaving 10 bases of the junction unmatched. Germline CDR1 reads SGHRS; CDR2 reads YFSETQ. This CDR3 is built from 17 residues. The CDR3 DNA follows: TGCGCCAGCAGCTTGGGGTTATTGGCTAGCGGTTACAATGAGCAGTTCTTC. Translation gives CASSLGLLASGYNEQFF.

Ten or more counts support this clonotype. The chain uses TRBV3-1 and TRBJ1-1; D might be TRBD1 (6 bases). The CDR3 is 15 residues long. The V gene's germline CDR1 is LGHDT and CDR2 YNNKEL (reference sequence). V dropped 2 bases and J dropped 5 bases, with 15 bases sitting between them. For the CDR3, the DNA is TGTGCCAGCAGCCAACGACTCCAGGGGACGACTGAAGCTTTCTTT. Protein: CASSQRLQGTTEAFF.

This clonotype was picked up many times. For the CDR3, the DNA is TGTGCCAGCAGCTTAGAAACGACAGTCACTGAAGCTTTCTTT. Encoded protein: CASSLETTVTEAFF. The rearrangement uses TRBV11-2 and TRBJ1-1; a possible D gene is TRBD1 (5 bases). Trimming left V 0 bases short and J 4 bases short, with 9 bases between. The CDR3 spans 14 residues. In germline, CDR1 is SGHAT, CDR2 FQNNGV.

This clonotype was detected only a few times. This chain uses TRBV20-1 with TRBJ1-1, with D tentatively TRBD1 (6 bases). The CDR3 spans 14 residues. Germline V gene lookup returns CDR1 DFQATT and CDR2 SNEGSKA (reference sequence). CDR3 sequence: CSLRGGRGGTEAFF. As DNA, the CDR3 is TGCTCCCTTAGGGGGGGCAGGGGAGGAACTGAAGCTTTCTTT.

The gene calls are TRBV6-1 and TRBJ2-5, with D perhaps being TRBD1 or TRBD2 (5 bases each). Germline CDR1 and CDR2: MNHNS and SASEGT. The V end was cut by 10 bases, the J end by 6 bases, with 18 bases between. The CDR3 extends over 13 amino acids. The DNA of the CDR3 is TGTGCCACCACCCTCCCCGGGGCCCAGACCCAGTACTTC. It yields the protein CATTLPGAQTQYF.

V gene TRBV6-2 or TRBV6-3 combines with J gene TRBJ2-1; tentative D call: TRBD1 (6 bases). CDR3 length: 15 amino acids. Germline V CDR1 and CDR2: MNHEY, SVGEGT. Trimming took 5 bases from V and 7 from J, leaving 18 bases between them. CDR3 in amino acids: CASSLNPGQLNEQFF. DNA of the CDR3: TGTGCCAGCAGTCTAAACCCCGGACAGCTTAATGAGCAGTTCTTC.

This clonotype was seen a handful of times. Germline and junction disagree at one end, which may indicate a read error. The rearrangement uses TRBV10-3 and TRBJ2-3; tentatively, D is TRBD1 or TRBD2 (6 bases each). The CDR3 consists of 14 residues. The V gene's germline CDR1 is ENHRY and CDR2 SYGVKD. This CDR3 is CASSPGGQGDTQYF. The CDR3 DNA follows: TGTGCCAGCAGTCCCGGGGGCCAGGGCGATACGCAGTATTTT.

The chain joins TRBV10-3 to TRBJ1-5; D is unclear. V lost 0 bases to trimming and J lost 7 bases, with 10 bases between them. The length of the CDR3 is 14 residues. The germline CDR1 and CDR2 sequences are ENHRY and SYGVKD. This chain's CDR3 is CAISESSQEQPQHF. The CDR3 region has the DNA TGTGCCATCAGTGAGTCTAGTCAGGAGCAGCCCCAGCATTTT.

The table lists this clonotype with many counts. The genes are TRBV2 and TRBJ2-7; 8 bases match TRBD1. V shed 5 bases, J shed 0 bases, and the junction held 3 bases outside the gene matches. CDR3 size: 14 residues. Germline CDR1 is SNHLY and CDR2 is FYNNEI. The CDR3 protein is CASSLTGVSYEQYF. The CDR3, as DNA: TGTGCCAGCAGTTTGACAGGGGTCTCCTACGAGCAGTACTTC.

This clonotype came up many times. The junction does not match germline at one end; this may be a read error. V and J are TRBV15 and TRBJ2-5; D may correspond to TRBD1 or TRBD2 (5 bases each). Germline V gene sequence: CDR1 LNHNV, CDR2 YYDKDF (reference sequence). The CDR3 consists of 13 residues. The CDR3 nucleotides are TGTGCCACCAGCAGGGGGGACCAGGAGACCCAGTACTTC. Translated: CATSRGDQETQYF.

Ten or more counts support this clonotype. The gene calls are TRBV3-1 and TRBJ1-1; D gene uncertain. V was pared by 1 base and J by 4 bases, with 10 bases between. The CDR3 extends over 14 amino acids. Germline CDR1 LGHDT, CDR2 YNNKEL (reference sequence). The CDR3 loop is CASSQGEGFTEAFF. For the CDR3, the DNA is TGTGCCAGCAGCCAAGGGGAAGGGTTCACTGAAGCTTTCTTT.

About this clonotype: The junction and the germline gene differ at one end; a read error may be behind it. This rearrangement joins TRBV5-1 to TRBJ1-4, with no clear D. Germline V gene lookup returns CDR1 SGHRS and CDR2 YFSETQ. The CDR3 is 14 amino acids. CDR3 region: CASSLAGSKEKLFF. As DNA, the CDR3 is TGCGCCAGCAGCTTGGCGGGGTCTAAGGAAAAACTGTTTTTT.

Comment on this clonotype: A much larger clone differs from this one at a single base, so this may be a read error. J is TRBJ1-1 and V is TRBV6-2 or TRBV6-3; tentative D call: TRBD1 (5 bases). Per the germline V gene, CDR1 is MNHEY and CDR2 is SVGEGT. The CDR3 runs to 16 residues. V was shortened by 3 bases and J by 4 bases, with 18 bases between the two germline ends. The CDR3 protein is CASSYSPRGGTTEAFF. CDR3 nucleotide sequence: TGTGCCAGCAGTTATTCACCCCGGGGGGGGACCACTGAAGCTTTCTTT.

This clonotype was counted at least ten times. The genes are TRBV2 and TRBJ1-5; D gene uncertain. The CDR3 contains 14 residues. Trimming stripped 3 bases from V and 6 bases from J, with 12 bases between. CDR1 and CDR2 (germline): SNHLY, FYNNEI. The CDR3 DNA is TGTGCCAGCAGTGATGAAGGGCTGGGTCAGCCCCAGCATTTT. It specifies CASSDEGLGQPQHF.